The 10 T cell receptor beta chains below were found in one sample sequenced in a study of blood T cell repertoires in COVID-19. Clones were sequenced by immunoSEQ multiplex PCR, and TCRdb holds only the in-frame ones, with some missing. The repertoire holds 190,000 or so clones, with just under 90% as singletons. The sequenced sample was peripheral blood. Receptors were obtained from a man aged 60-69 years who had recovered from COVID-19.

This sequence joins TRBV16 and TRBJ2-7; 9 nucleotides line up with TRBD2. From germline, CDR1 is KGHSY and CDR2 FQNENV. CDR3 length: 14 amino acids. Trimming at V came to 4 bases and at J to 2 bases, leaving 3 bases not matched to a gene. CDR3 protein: CASSPLAGAYEQYF. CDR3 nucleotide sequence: TGTGCCAGCAGCCCTTTAGCGGGAGCCTACGAGCAGTACTTC.

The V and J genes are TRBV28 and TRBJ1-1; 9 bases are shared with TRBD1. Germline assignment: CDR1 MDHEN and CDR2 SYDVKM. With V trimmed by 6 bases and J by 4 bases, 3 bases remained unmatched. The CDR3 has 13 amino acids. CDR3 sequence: CASSLQGATEAFF. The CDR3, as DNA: TGTGCCAGCAGCCTACAGGGGGCCACTGAAGCTTTCTTT.

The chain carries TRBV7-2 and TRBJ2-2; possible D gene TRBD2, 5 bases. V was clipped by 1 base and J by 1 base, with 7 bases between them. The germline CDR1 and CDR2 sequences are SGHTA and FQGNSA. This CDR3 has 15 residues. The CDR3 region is CASSLESGNTGELFF. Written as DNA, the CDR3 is TGTGCCAGCAGCTTAGAGAGCGGGAACACCGGGGAGCTGTTTTTT.

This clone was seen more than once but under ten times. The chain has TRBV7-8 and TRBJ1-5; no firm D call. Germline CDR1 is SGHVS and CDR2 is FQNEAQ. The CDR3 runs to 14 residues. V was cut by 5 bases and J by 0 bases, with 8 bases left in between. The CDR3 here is CASSRAHSNQPQHF. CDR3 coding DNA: TGTGCCAGCAGCCGTGCACATAGCAATCAGCCCCAGCATTTT.

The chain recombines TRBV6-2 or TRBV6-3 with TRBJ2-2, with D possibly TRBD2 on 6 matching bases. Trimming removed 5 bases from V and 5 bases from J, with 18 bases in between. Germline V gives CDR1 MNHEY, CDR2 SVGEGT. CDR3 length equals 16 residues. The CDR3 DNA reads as TGTGCCAGCAGTAGACCGGGACTGCCGGCTACCGGGGAGCTGTTTTTT. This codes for CASSRPGLPATGELFF.

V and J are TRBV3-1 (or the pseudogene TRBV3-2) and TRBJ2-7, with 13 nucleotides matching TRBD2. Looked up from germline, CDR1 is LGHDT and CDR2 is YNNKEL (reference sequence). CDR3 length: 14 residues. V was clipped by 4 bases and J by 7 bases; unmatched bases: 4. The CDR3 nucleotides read TGTGCCAGCAGCCCGGGACTAGCGGGACGGGAGCAGTACTTC. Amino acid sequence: CASSPGLAGREQYF.

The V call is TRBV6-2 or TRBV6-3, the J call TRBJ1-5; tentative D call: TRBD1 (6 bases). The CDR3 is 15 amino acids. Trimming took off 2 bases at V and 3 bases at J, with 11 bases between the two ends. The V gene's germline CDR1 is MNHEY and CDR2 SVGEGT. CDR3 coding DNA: TGTGCCAGCAGTTACCAGGGGAAACTCAATCAGCCCCAGCATTTT. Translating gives CASSYQGKLNQPQHF.

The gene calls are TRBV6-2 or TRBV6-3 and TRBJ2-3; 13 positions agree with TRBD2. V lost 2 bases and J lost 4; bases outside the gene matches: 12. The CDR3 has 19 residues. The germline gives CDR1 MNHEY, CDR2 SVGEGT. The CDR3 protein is CASSYLPGLAGAGADTQYF. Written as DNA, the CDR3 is TGTGCCAGCAGTTACCTCCCAGGACTAGCGGGAGCTGGGGCAGATACGCAGTATTTT.

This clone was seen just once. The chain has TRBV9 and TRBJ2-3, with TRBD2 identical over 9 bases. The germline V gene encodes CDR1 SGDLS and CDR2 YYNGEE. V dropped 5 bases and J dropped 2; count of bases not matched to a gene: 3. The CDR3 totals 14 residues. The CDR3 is CASSLAGVTDTQYF. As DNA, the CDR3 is TGTGCCAGCAGTTTAGCGGGGGTCACAGATACGCAGTATTTT.

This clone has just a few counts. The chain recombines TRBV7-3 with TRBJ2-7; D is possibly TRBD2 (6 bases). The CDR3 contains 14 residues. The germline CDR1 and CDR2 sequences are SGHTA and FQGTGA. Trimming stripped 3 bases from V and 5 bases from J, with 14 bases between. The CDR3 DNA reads TGTGCCAGCAGCTTTGGACTACCTCCGAACGAGCAGTACTTC. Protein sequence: CASSFGLPPNEQYF.